These T cell receptor beta chains were read from a single sample in a study of T cell repertoires in cytomegalovirus infection. No antigen has been identified for these receptors. One entry per CDR3 protein results from TCRdb running MiXCR on the reads. The sample comprises just over 450,000 distinct CDR3 sequences, about 42% of which are singletons, and about 41% rests with the top ten. The sequenced sample was cultured PBMCs, obtained from culture after CMV antigen stimulation. Receptor source: a human donor in good health (CMV status not recorded). Some clones in this sample may be carry-over from other donors' samples. Both conserved end residues are part of each CDR3. Fields, in order: V gene, clone size, J gene, D gene, CDR3 DNA, CDR3 protein. The D gene is left open where the match is weak. The size field is filled for only some rows; it gives once, few, many or a size class.

v_gene: TRBV7-6
abundance: .
j_gene: TRBJ2-1
d_gene: TRBD2
CDR3nt: TGTGCCAGCAGCCCCGGGAGGTTGTACAATGAGCAGTTCTTC
CDR3aa: CASSPGRLYNEQFF

v_gene: TRBV7-2
abundance: few
j_gene: TRBJ2-1
d_gene: TRBD1
CDR3nt: TGTGCCAGCAGCCCTCGGGGGGGGGACAGGGGTTACAATGAGCAGTTCTTC
CDR3aa: CASSPRGGDRGYNEQFF

v_gene: TRBV6-2/TRBV6-3
abundance: few
j_gene: TRBJ2-1
d_gene: TRBD2
CDR3nt: TGTGCCAGCAGTTACCCTAGCGGGAGAGTGGACAATGAGCAGTTCTTC
CDR3aa: CASSYPSGRVDNEQFF

v_gene: TRBV7-2
abundance: many
j_gene: TRBJ2-3
d_gene: .
CDR3nt: TGTGCCAGCAGCCGAAGGGGGACAGATACGCAGTATTTT
CDR3aa: CASSRRGTDTQYF

v_gene: TRBV27
abundance: few
j_gene: TRBJ2-1
d_gene: .
CDR3nt: TGTGCCAGCAGTTTACGATCGTCAGCTTGGAATGAGCAGTTCTTC
CDR3aa: CASSLRSSAWNEQFF

v_gene: TRBV12-3/TRBV12-4
abundance: .
j_gene: TRBJ1-1
d_gene: .
CDR3nt: TGTGCCAGCCGCCTCAATCCAGGGATAGAGGAAGCTTTCTTT
CDR3aa: CASRLNPGIEEAFF

v_gene: TRBV7-2
abundance: .
j_gene: TRBJ2-5
d_gene: .
CDR3nt: TGTGCCAGCAGCTTAAAGGGGGTTGCGGAGACCCAGTACTTC
CDR3aa: CASSLKGVAETQYF

v_gene: TRBV7-9
abundance: few
j_gene: TRBJ2-7
d_gene: TRBD1
CDR3nt: TGTGCCAGCAGCAAGGGACAGTCCTACGAGCAGTACTTC
CDR3aa: CASSKGQSYEQYF

v_gene: TRBV7-2
abundance: few
j_gene: TRBJ2-3
d_gene: TRBD2
CDR3nt: TGTGCCAGCAGCCAAGGGGCGGGGGGGTGGAATACGCAGTATTTT
CDR3aa: CASSQGAGGWNTQYF

v_gene: TRBV5-5
abundance: .
j_gene: TRBJ2-1
d_gene: .
CDR3nt: TGTGCCAGCAGCTTGGCTGTCAGGGGATACAATGAGCAGTTCTTC
CDR3aa: CASSLAVRGYNEQFF

v_gene: TRBV27
abundance: .
j_gene: TRBJ1-2
d_gene: .
CDR3nt: TGTGCCAGCAGTCTGCTTCCGTTTCCTAACTATGGCTACACCTTC
CDR3aa: CASSLLPFPNYGYTF

v_gene: TRBV15
abundance: .
j_gene: TRBJ1-4
d_gene: .
CDR3nt: TGTGCCACCAGCAGAGATTTCATCCGGCTTAACGGTGAAAAACTGTTTTTT
CDR3aa: CATSRDFIRLNGEKLFF

v_gene: TRBV20-1
abundance: .
j_gene: TRBJ2-7
d_gene: TRBD1
CDR3nt: TGCAGTGCAGAGGACAGGAAGGCAAACGAGCAGTACTTC
CDR3aa: CSAEDRKANEQYF

v_gene: TRBV6-2/TRBV6-3
abundance: few
j_gene: TRBJ2-7
d_gene: .
CDR3nt: TGTGCCAGCAGTTACTTCGGCCAGCGCCTCTCCTACGAGCAGTACTTC
CDR3aa: CASSYFGQRLSYEQYF

v_gene: TRBV11-3
abundance: .
j_gene: TRBJ2-2
d_gene: TRBD1
CDR3nt: TGTGCCAGCAGCTTGGGGACAGGGGGCTTAATCAACGCCGGGGAGCTGTTTTTT
CDR3aa: CASSLGTGGLINAGELFF

v_gene: TRBV6-1
abundance: .
j_gene: TRBJ2-7
d_gene: TRBD1
CDR3nt: TGTGCCAGCAGCCGGAGACAGGGGCCGGGGAAGGGCTACGAGCAGTACTTC
CDR3aa: CASSRRQGPGKGYEQYF

v_gene: TRBV12-3/TRBV12-4
abundance: .
j_gene: TRBJ2-6
d_gene: .
CDR3nt: TGTGCCAGCAGGCCACAACGGGGGACCGGGGCCAACGTCCTGACTTTC
CDR3aa: CASRPQRGTGANVLTF

v_gene: TRBV25-1
abundance: few
j_gene: TRBJ2-1
d_gene: TRBD1
CDR3nt: TGTGCCAGCAGTGAAAAATGGCCGGGACAGGGCTACAATGAGCAGTTCTTC
CDR3aa: CASSEKWPGQGYNEQFF

v_gene: TRBV7-2
abundance: .
j_gene: TRBJ1-3
d_gene: .
CDR3nt: TGTGCCAGCAGCGCAAGCGGGGGACAAAGAAACACCATATATTTT
CDR3aa: CASSASGGQRNTIYF

v_gene: TRBV12-3/TRBV12-4
abundance: .
j_gene: TRBJ1-6
d_gene: .
CDR3nt: TGTGCCAGCAGTTTAAGGTCGCCGGGTGTCGGGTCACCCCTCCACTTT
CDR3aa: CASSLRSPGVGSPLHF

v_gene: TRBV7-2
abundance: many
j_gene: TRBJ2-5
d_gene: .
CDR3nt: TGTGCCAGCAGCTTAGAACTGGAGCAAGAGACCCAGTACTTC
CDR3aa: CASSLELEQETQYF

v_gene: TRBV7-2
abundance: .
j_gene: TRBJ2-7
d_gene: .
CDR3nt: TGTGCCAGCAGCTTAGTCGGGGGCCCCTCCTACGAGCAGTACTTC
CDR3aa: CASSLVGGPSYEQYF

v_gene: TRBV28
abundance: few
j_gene: TRBJ1-4
d_gene: .
CDR3nt: TGTGCCAGCGGGGAGACAGCCCTTGAAAAACTGTTTTTT
CDR3aa: CASGETALEKLFF

v_gene: TRBV7-2
abundance: .
j_gene: TRBJ2-7
d_gene: .
CDR3nt: TGTGCCAGCATCCCCGGGGGGCGCAGCTGGGGAAGCTCCTACGAGCAGTACTTC
CDR3aa: CASIPGGRSWGSSYEQYF

v_gene: TRBV5-6
abundance: few
j_gene: TRBJ1-4
d_gene: TRBD1
CDR3nt: TGTGCCAGCAGCCGTTGGGGACAGGGTTTGGTTGAAAAACTGTTTTTT
CDR3aa: CASSRWGQGLVEKLFF

v_gene: TRBV7-9
abundance: few
j_gene: TRBJ2-1
d_gene: .
CDR3nt: TGTGCCAGCAGCTTTCAGGGTGTGGGTGAGCAGTTCTTC
CDR3aa: CASSFQGVGEQFF

v_gene: TRBV19
abundance: .
j_gene: TRBJ1-4
d_gene: .
CDR3nt: TGTGCCAGTAGTGGGGGCAGGGCGGTTGAAAAACTGTTTTTT
CDR3aa: CASSGGRAVEKLFF

v_gene: TRBV6-2/TRBV6-3
abundance: .
j_gene: TRBJ2-3
d_gene: .
CDR3nt: TGTGCCAGCAGTTACCAACGACCAACAGATACGCAGTATTTT
CDR3aa: CASSYQRPTDTQYF

v_gene: TRBV11-2
abundance: .
j_gene: TRBJ1-6
d_gene: .
CDR3nt: TGTGCCAGCAGTATAGGAACGGGTTCACCCCTCCACTTT
CDR3aa: CASSIGTGSPLHF

v_gene: TRBV6-1
abundance: .
j_gene: TRBJ2-7
d_gene: .
CDR3nt: TGTGCCAGCAGTGAAGGGAACTATGCGCAGTACTTC
CDR3aa: CASSEGNYAQYF

v_gene: TRBV27
abundance: few
j_gene: TRBJ2-1
d_gene: TRBD2
CDR3nt: TGTGCCAGCTGTTTAGCGGGAGGTCGGAATGAGCAGTTCTTC
CDR3aa: CASCLAGGRNEQFF

v_gene: TRBV20-1
abundance: .
j_gene: TRBJ1-5
d_gene: .
CDR3nt: TGCAGTGCTAGGGGCCTCACCTTTAGCAATCAGCCCCAGCATTTT
CDR3aa: CSARGLTFSNQPQHF

v_gene: TRBV12-3/TRBV12-4
abundance: few
j_gene: TRBJ2-7
d_gene: TRBD2
CDR3nt: TGTGCCAGCAGTTTGCAGCGGGGGTATTACGAGCAGTACTTC
CDR3aa: CASSLQRGYYEQYF